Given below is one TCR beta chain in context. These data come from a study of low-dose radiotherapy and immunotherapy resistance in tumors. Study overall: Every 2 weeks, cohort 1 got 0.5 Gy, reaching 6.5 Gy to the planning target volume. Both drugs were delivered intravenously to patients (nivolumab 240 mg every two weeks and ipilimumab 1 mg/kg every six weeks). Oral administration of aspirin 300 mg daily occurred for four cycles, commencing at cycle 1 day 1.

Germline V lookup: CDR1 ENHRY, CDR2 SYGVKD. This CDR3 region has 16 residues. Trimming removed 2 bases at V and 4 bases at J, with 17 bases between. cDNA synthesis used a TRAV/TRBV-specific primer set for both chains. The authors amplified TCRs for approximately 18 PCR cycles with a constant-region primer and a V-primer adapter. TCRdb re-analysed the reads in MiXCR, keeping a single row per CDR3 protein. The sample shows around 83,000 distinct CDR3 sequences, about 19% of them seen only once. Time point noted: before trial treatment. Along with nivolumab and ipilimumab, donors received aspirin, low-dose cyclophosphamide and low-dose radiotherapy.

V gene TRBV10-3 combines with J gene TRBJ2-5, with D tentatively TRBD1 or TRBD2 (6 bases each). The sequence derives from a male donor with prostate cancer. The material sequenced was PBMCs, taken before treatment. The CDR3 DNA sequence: TGTGCCATCAGTGAGACTGCCGGGGGCACGGGAGAGACCCAGTACTTC. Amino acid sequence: CAISETAGGTGETQYF.